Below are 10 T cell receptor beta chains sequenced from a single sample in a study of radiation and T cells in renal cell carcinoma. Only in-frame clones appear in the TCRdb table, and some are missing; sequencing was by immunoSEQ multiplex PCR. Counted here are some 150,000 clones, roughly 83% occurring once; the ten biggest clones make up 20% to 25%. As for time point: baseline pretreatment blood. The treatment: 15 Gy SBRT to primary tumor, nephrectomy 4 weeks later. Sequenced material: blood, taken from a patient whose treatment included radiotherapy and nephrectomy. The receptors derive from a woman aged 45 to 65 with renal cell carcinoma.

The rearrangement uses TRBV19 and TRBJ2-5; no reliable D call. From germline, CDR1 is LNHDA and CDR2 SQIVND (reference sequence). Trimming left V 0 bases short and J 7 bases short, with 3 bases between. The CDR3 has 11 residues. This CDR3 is CASSIDRTQYF. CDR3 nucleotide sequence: TGTGCCAGTAGTATAGACCGGACCCAGTACTTC.

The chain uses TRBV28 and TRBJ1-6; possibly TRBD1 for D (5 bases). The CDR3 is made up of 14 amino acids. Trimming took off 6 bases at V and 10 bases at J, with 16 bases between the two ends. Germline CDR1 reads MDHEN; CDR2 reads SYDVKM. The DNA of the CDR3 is TGTGCCAGCAGCCGCGGGGGTTATGGATCACCCCTCCACTTT. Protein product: CASSRGGYGSPLHF.

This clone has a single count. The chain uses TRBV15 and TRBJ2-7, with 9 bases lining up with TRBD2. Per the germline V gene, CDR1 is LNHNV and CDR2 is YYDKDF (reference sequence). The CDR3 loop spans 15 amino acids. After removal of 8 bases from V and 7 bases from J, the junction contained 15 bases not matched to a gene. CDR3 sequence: CATHRGIAGVGEQYF. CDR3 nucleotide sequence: TGTGCCACCCACCGCGGGATAGCGGGAGTTGGGGAGCAGTACTTC.

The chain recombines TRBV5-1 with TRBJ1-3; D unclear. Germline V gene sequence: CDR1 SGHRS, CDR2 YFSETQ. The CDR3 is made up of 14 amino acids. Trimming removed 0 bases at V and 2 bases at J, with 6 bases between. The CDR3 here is CASSLETTGNTIYF. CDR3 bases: TGCGCCAGCAGCTTGGAAACAACTGGAAACACCATATATTTT.

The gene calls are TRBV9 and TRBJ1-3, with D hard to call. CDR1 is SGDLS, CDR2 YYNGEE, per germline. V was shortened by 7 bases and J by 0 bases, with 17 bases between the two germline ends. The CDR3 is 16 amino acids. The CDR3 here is CASGELSRGSGNTIYF. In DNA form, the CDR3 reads TGTGCCAGCGGAGAGTTGTCTAGAGGCTCTGGAAACACCATATATTTT. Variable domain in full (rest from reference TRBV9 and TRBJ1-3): DSGVTQTPKHLITATGQRVTLRCSPRSGDLSVYWYQQSLDQGLQFLIQYYNGEERAKGNILERFSAQQFPDLHSELNLSSLELGDSALYFCASGELSRGSGNTIYFGEGSWLTVV.

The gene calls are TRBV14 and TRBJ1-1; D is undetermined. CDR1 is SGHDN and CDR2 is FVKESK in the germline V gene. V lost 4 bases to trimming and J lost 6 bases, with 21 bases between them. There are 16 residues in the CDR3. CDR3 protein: CASSPSTFLVGAEAFF. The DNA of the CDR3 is TGTGCCAGCAGCCCGTCGACCTTCTTAGTAGGTGCTGAAGCTTTCTTT.

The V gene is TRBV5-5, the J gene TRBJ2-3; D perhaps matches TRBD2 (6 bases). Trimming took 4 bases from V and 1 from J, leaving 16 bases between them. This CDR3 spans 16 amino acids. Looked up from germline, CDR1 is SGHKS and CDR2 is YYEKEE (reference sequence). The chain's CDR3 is CASSRDSGDGTDTQYF. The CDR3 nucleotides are TGTGCCAGCAGCCGAGATAGCGGAGACGGCACAGATACGCAGTATTTT.

This chain's CDR3 is CASSPGGPLNYNEQFF. The CDR3, as DNA: TGTGCCAGCAGCCCAGGGGGGCCTCTAAACTACAATGAGCAGTTCTTC. This chain uses TRBV5-4 with TRBJ2-1; D perhaps matches TRBD1 (7 bases). Trimming took 4 bases from V and 3 from J, leaving 17 bases between them. This CDR3 comprises 16 residues. Germline V gives CDR1 SGHNT, CDR2 YYREEE (reference sequence). The complete variable domain, with remaining parts taken from reference TRBV5-4 and TRBJ2-1, reads ETGVTQSPTHLIKTRGQQVTLRCSSQSGHNTVSWYQQALGQGPQFIFQYYREEENGRGNFPPRFSGLQFPNYSSELNVNALELDDSALYLCASSPGGPLNYNEQFFGPGTRLTVL.

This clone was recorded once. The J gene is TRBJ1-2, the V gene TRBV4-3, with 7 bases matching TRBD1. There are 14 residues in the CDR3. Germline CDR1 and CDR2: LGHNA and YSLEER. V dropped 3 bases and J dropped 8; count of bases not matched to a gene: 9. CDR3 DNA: TGCGCCAGCAGCCAGGATAACAGGGGAGGAGGCTACACCTTC. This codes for CASSQDNRGGGYTF.

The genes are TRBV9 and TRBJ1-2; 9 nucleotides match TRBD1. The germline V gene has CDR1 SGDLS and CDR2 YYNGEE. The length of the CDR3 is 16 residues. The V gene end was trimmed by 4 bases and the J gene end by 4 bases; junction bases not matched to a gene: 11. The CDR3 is CASSRTGQGEIYGYTF. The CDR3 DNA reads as TGTGCCAGCAGCCGAACGGGACAGGGAGAGATCTATGGCTACACCTTC.